Included here is one TCR beta chain sequence, with context. This record comes from a study of blood T cell repertoires in COVID-19. In the study overall: The study drew acute and convalescent COVID-19 samples from the United States, Italy and Spain. PBMCs, B-cell-depleted T cells, or T cells provided the cDNA or gDNA that made up the material.

J lost 1 base, V lost 8 bases, and 11 bases had no gene match. Germline-derived CDR1 and CDR2 are MGHDK and SYGVNS. The CDR3 runs to 16 residues. Per the original data handling: Reference gene primer amplification gave nucleated cell count estimates. The method was immunoSEQ multiplex PCR; TCRdb's version includes in-frame clones alone and lacks a portion of them. V, J and clone size are taken as reported in that table, and D and trimming were inferred from the DNA itself. The sample holds some 180,000 clones, nearly 90% seen once. The clonotype was recovered from a man aged 55 to 70 with active or convalescent COVID-19. The genes are TRBV25-1 and TRBJ2-1, with 7 bases matching TRBD2. Specimen: peripheral blood. CDR3 coding DNA: TGTGCCAGCCGACCGGGAGCGGGGACTTCCTACAATGAGCAGTTCTTC. Its protein product is CASRPGAGTSYNEQFF.